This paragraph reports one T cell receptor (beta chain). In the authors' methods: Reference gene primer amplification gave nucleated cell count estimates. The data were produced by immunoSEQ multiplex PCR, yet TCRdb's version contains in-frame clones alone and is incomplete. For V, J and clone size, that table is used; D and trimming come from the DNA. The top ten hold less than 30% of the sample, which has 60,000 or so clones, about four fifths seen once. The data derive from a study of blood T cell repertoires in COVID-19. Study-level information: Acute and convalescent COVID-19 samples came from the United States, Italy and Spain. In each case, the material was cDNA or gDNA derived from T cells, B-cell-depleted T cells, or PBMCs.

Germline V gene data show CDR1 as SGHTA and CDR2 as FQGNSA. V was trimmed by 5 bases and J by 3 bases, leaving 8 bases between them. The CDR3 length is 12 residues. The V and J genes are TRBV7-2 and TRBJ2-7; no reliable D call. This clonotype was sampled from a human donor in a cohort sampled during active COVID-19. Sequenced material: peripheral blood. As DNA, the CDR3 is TGTGCCAGCAGCAGAACGAGCTACGAGCAGTACTTC. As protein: CASSRTSYEQYF. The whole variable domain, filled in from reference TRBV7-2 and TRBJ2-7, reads GAGVSQSPSNKVTEKGKDVELRCDPISGHTALYWYRQSLGQGLEFLIYFQGNSAPDKSGLPSDRFSAERTGGSVSTLTIQRTQQEDSAVYLCASSRTSYEQYFGPGTRLTVT.